The 14 T cell receptor beta chains in this list originate from one sample, sequenced in a study of CD8 T cells in Susac syndrome. Reverse transcription used about 0.5 to 1 ug RNA and random hexamers. MiXCR, applied by TCRdb to the immunoSEQ multiplex PCR reads, yields one record per CDR3 protein. The sample carries around 170,000 distinct CDR3 sequences, roughly 95% recorded once. The material sequenced was CD4+ T cells from PBMCs. These receptors were collected from a human donor with Susac syndrome.

V usage is TRBV20-1 and J usage is TRBJ1-5; D unclear. Germline values: CDR1 DFQATT, CDR2 SNEGSKA (reference sequence). V shed 0 bases and J shed 6 bases, with 9 bases lying between them. This CDR3 region has 13 residues. As DNA, the CDR3 is TGCAGTGCTAGAGATCGATGGGGTCAGCCCCAGCATTTT. This sequence encodes CSARDRWGQPQHF.

V and J are TRBV7-9 and TRBJ1-3; 7 bases agree with TRBD1. The germline V gene has CDR1 SEHNR and CDR2 FQNEAQ (reference sequence). V shed 5 bases and J 6 bases; nucleotides not matched to a gene: 7. CDR3 length: 14 amino acids. As DNA, the CDR3 is TGTGCCAGCAGCCAAACAGGGGCTGAAAACACCATATATTTT. This encodes CASSQTGAENTIYF.

This clonotype occurred once. The rearrangement uses TRBV29-1 and TRBJ2-2, with 7 positions matching TRBD1. The CDR3 is made up of 14 amino acids. The V gene's germline CDR1 is SQVTM and CDR2 ANQGSEA. J gave up 0 bases and V 7 bases, and 5 bases lay outside the gene matches. The CDR3 loop reads CSASGTANTGELFF. The CDR3 DNA is TGCAGCGCATCCGGGACAGCGAACACCGGGGAGCTGTTTTTT.

The chain uses TRBV30 and TRBJ2-5; D is perhaps TRBD2 (6 bases). From germline, CDR1 is GTSNPN and CDR2 SVGIG (reference sequence). CDR3 length equals 15 residues. Trimming left V 1 base short and J 0 bases short, with 12 bases between. The CDR3, as DNA: TGTGCCTGGAGTGAAGTAGCGGCCCACCAAGAGACCCAGTACTTC. Protein: CAWSEVAAHQETQYF.

V and J are TRBV3-1 and TRBJ1-6; D gene ambiguous. This CDR3 has 12 amino acids. V lost 6 bases to trimming and J lost 8 bases, with 8 bases between them. Germline assignment: CDR1 LGHDT and CDR2 YNNKEL (reference sequence). CDR3 region: CASSPRDSPLHF. The DNA of the CDR3 is TGTGCCAGCAGTCCGAGGGATTCACCCCTCCACTTT.

The J gene is TRBJ1-5, the V gene TRBV30; no firm D call. The V and J ends lost 5 bases and 6 bases respectively, with 23 bases between them. The CDR3 loop spans 16 amino acids. Germline V CDR1 and CDR2: GTSNPN, SVGIG (reference sequence). CDR3 region: CAWAGNTPRNAQPQHF. DNA of the CDR3: TGTGCCTGGGCGGGCAACACTCCCCGGAACGCTCAGCCCCAGCATTTT.

This clonotype was counted once. The chain is built from TRBV6-1 and TRBJ1-4, with 7 bases that match TRBD1. The germline V gene has CDR1 MNHNS and CDR2 SASEGT. The CDR3 runs 14 residues. V trimming: 1 base; J trimming: 7 bases; junction bases outside the gene matches: 3. The CDR3 DNA is TGTGCCAGCAGTGAAGGACAGGGCGGTGAAAAACTGTTTTTT. It yields the protein CASSEGQGGEKLFF.

The gene calls are TRBV5-1 and TRBJ2-1, with 10 bases matching TRBD2. V dropped 0 bases and J dropped 5; count of bases not matched to a gene: 14. Germline V lookup: CDR1 SGHRS, CDR2 YFSETQ. This CDR3 is 19 amino acids long. CDR3 nucleotide sequence: TGCGCCAGCAGCTTGGTGGCGGGATTAGCGGGGGGCCGGGACAATGAGCAGTTCTTC. It codes for CASSLVAGLAGGRDNEQFF.

The V gene is TRBV6-5, the J gene TRBJ2-2, with D perhaps assigned TRBD1 or TRBD2 (5 bases each). Germline V gives CDR1 MNHEY, CDR2 SVGAGI. CDR3 size: 15 residues. V lost 8 bases, J lost 1 base, and 14 bases lay in between. Written as DNA, the CDR3 is TGTGCCAGCGGACCGGGACCTAAGAACACCGGGGAGCTGTTTTTT. Protein: CASGPGPKNTGELFF.

The rearrangement joins TRBV4-1 to TRBJ1-4, with no clear D. Between the trimmed V and J ends, which lost 3 bases and 4 bases, there was a span of 12 bases. The CDR3 length is 15 residues. Germline CDR1 MGHRA, CDR2 YSYEKL. CDR3 in amino acids: CASSQGWKSNEKLFF. CDR3 DNA sequence: TGCGCCAGCAGCCAGGGTTGGAAGAGTAATGAAAAACTGTTTTTT.

The chain uses TRBV12-3 or TRBV12-4 and TRBJ2-7, with D uncertain. Trimming took 2 bases from V and 2 from J, leaving 10 bases between them. The CDR3 is made up of 14 amino acids. CDR3 in DNA: TGTGCCAGCAGTTTATCTGCCACGACCTACGAGCAGTACTTC. It is translated as CASSLSATTYEQYF.

The gene calls are TRBV30 and TRBJ1-6, with TRBD1 identical over 7 bases. The CDR3 is made up of 17 amino acids. The junction had 11 bases not matched to a gene; V was cut back by 1 base and J by 5 bases. The V gene's germline CDR1 is GTSNPN and CDR2 SVGIG (reference sequence). The CDR3 region has the DNA TGTGCCTGGAGTGGCACCCCCTCGACAGGGAATAATTCACCCCTCCACTTT. It encodes CAWSGTPSTGNNSPLHF.

V usage is TRBV11-2 and J usage is TRBJ1-1; weak D call: TRBD1 (5 bases). The length of the CDR3 is 10 residues. The V end lost 10 bases, the J end lost 10 bases, and 13 bases lay between the germline ends. CDR1 and CDR2 from the germline V gene are SGHAT and FQNNGV. CDR3 amino acids: CATGTGGAFF. DNA for the CDR3: TGTGCCACCGGAACAGGAGGAGCTTTCTTT.

This chain links TRBV11-2 with TRBJ2-3, with D maybe TRBD2 (5 bases). Trimming took 3 bases from V and 6 from J, leaving 10 bases between them. Germline CDR1 and CDR2: SGHAT and FQNNGV. The CDR3 covers 13 residues. The CDR3 protein is CASSFGSVDTQYF. Written as DNA, the CDR3 is TGTGCCAGCAGCTTTGGTAGCGTCGATACGCAGTATTTT.